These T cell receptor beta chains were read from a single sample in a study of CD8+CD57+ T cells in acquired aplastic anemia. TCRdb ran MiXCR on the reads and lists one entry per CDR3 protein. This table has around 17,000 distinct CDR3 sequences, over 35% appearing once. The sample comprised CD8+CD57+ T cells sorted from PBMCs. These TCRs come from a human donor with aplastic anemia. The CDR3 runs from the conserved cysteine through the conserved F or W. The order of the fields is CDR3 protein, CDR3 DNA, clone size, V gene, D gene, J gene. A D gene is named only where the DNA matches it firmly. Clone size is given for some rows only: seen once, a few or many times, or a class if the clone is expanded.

cdr3_aa: CASSIRMTDQPQHF
cdr3_nt: TGTGCCAGCAGCATTAGGATGACGGATCAGCCCCAGCATTTT
clone_size: .
v_call: TRBV15
d_call: .
j_call: TRBJ1-5

cdr3_aa: CASSVGAGSTDTQYF
cdr3_nt: TGTGCCAGCAGCGTTGGAGCGGGAAGCACAGATACGCAGTATTTT
clone_size: .
v_call: TRBV9
d_call: TRBD2
j_call: TRBJ2-3

cdr3_aa: CASSDSVAGVNEQFF
cdr3_nt: TGTGCCAGCAGTGACTCGGTAGCGGGAGTAAATGAGCAGTTCTTC
clone_size: few
v_call: TRBV6-4
d_call: TRBD2
j_call: TRBJ2-1

cdr3_aa: CASSPLGAIQFF
cdr3_nt: TGTGCCAGCAGCCCTCTGGGAGCTATACAGTTCTTC
clone_size: few
v_call: TRBV14
d_call: .
j_call: TRBJ2-1

cdr3_aa: CATSSLPVGDREQFF
cdr3_nt: TGTGCCACCAGCAGCCTGCCAGTCGGGGACAGGGAGCAGTTCTTC
clone_size: .
v_call: TRBV15
d_call: TRBD1
j_call: TRBJ2-1

cdr3_aa: CASSPLFPWTGSEAFF
cdr3_nt: TGTGCCAGCAGTCCGTTATTCCCCTGGACAGGGTCTGAAGCTTTCTTT
clone_size: many
v_call: TRBV12-3/TRBV12-4
d_call: TRBD1
j_call: TRBJ1-1

cdr3_aa: CASRVQMMNTEAFF
cdr3_nt: TGTGCCAGCAGGGTCCAGATGATGAACACTGAAGCTTTCTTT
clone_size: .
v_call: TRBV2
d_call: .
j_call: TRBJ1-1

cdr3_aa: CASSPGSWRGDQETQYF
cdr3_nt: TGTGCCAGCAGCCCGGGTAGTTGGCGGGGGGACCAAGAGACCCAGTACTTC
clone_size: many
v_call: TRBV7-8
d_call: TRBD2
j_call: TRBJ2-5

cdr3_aa: CASSQGPEGANEQFF
cdr3_nt: TGCGCCAGCAGCCAAGGTCCTGAGGGAGCGAATGAGCAGTTCTTC
clone_size: many
v_call: TRBV4-1
d_call: .
j_call: TRBJ2-1

cdr3_aa: CASSPWTGGSYEQYF
cdr3_nt: TGCGCCAGCAGCCCCTGGACAGGGGGTTCCTACGAGCAGTACTTC
clone_size: many
v_call: TRBV5-1
d_call: TRBD1
j_call: TRBJ2-7

cdr3_aa: CASSLGTGVGYGYTF
cdr3_nt: TGTGCCAGCAGCTTAGGGACAGGGGTGGGGTATGGCTACACCTTC
clone_size: .
v_call: TRBV7-6
d_call: TRBD1
j_call: TRBJ1-2

cdr3_aa: CSVGRRAGTQETQYF
cdr3_nt: TGCAGCGTTGGGAGGAGGGCGGGGACCCAAGAGACCCAGTACTTC
clone_size: few
v_call: TRBV29-1
d_call: .
j_call: TRBJ2-5

cdr3_aa: CASRTDRAPYEQYF
cdr3_nt: TGTGCCAGCCGTACCGACAGGGCCCCCTACGAGCAGTACTTC
clone_size: many
v_call: TRBV25-1
d_call: TRBD1
j_call: TRBJ2-7

cdr3_aa: CASSTGQGRDEQYF
cdr3_nt: TGTGCCAGTAGTACAGGACAGGGACGTGACGAGCAGTACTTC
clone_size: .
v_call: TRBV19
d_call: TRBD1
j_call: TRBJ2-7

cdr3_aa: CASSFGQGATGYTF
cdr3_nt: TGTGCCAGCAGCTTCGGACAGGGGGCAACTGGCTACACCTTC
clone_size: .
v_call: TRBV7-9
d_call: TRBD1
j_call: TRBJ1-2

cdr3_aa: CASGPLGGYKDTQYF
cdr3_nt: TGTGCCAGCGGCCCCCTCGGGGGGTATAAAGATACGCAGTATTTT
clone_size: many
v_call: TRBV12-3/TRBV12-4
d_call: TRBD2
j_call: TRBJ2-3

cdr3_aa: CASSPPNSPLHF
cdr3_nt: TGTGCCAGCAGCCCACCGAATTCACCCCTCCACTTT
clone_size: medium-sized
v_call: TRBV7-6
d_call: .
j_call: TRBJ1-6

cdr3_aa: CASRTGGSYEQYF
cdr3_nt: TGTGCCAGCAGGACAGGGGGCTCCTACGAGCAGTACTTC
clone_size: few
v_call: TRBV28
d_call: TRBD1
j_call: TRBJ2-7

cdr3_aa: CASSLMQEETQYF
cdr3_nt: TGTGCCAGCAGCTTAATGCAGGAAGAGACCCAGTACTTC
clone_size: few
v_call: TRBV7-3
d_call: .
j_call: TRBJ2-5

cdr3_aa: CSAGDSTERLLYEQYF
cdr3_nt: TGCAGCGCTGGAGATAGTACGGAAAGGTTACTCTACGAGCAGTACTTC
clone_size: .
v_call: TRBV20-1
d_call: .
j_call: TRBJ2-7

cdr3_aa: CASSWDSSNQPQHF
cdr3_nt: TGTGCCAGTAGTTGGGACAGTAGCAATCAGCCCCAGCATTTT
clone_size: .
v_call: TRBV19
d_call: TRBD1
j_call: TRBJ1-5

cdr3_aa: CASSPERGNEQFF
cdr3_nt: TGTGCCAGCAGCCCAGAAAGGGGCAATGAGCAGTTCTTC
clone_size: .
v_call: TRBV7-9
d_call: .
j_call: TRBJ2-1

cdr3_aa: CASSSPLVRGNTGELFF
cdr3_nt: TGTGCCAGCAGTTCACCGCTGGTAAGAGGGAACACCGGGGAGCTGTTTTTT
clone_size: few
v_call: TRBV27
d_call: .
j_call: TRBJ2-2

cdr3_aa: CSVYLDRSYGYTF
cdr3_nt: TGCAGCGTTTATCTGGACAGGAGCTATGGCTACACCTTC
clone_size: few
v_call: TRBV29-1
d_call: TRBD1
j_call: TRBJ1-2

cdr3_aa: CASSPRQDPVNTEAFF
cdr3_nt: TGTGCCAGCTCACCAAGGCAGGACCCCGTGAACACTGAAGCTTTCTTT
clone_size: .
v_call: TRBV18
d_call: .
j_call: TRBJ1-1

cdr3_aa: CASSLTPTLHQPQHF
cdr3_nt: TGCGCCAGCAGCCTTACACCCACGTTGCATCAGCCCCAGCATTTT
clone_size: .
v_call: TRBV4-1
d_call: .
j_call: TRBJ1-5

cdr3_aa: CASSQGFNYGYTF
cdr3_nt: TGTGCCAGCAGCCAAGGGTTTAACTATGGCTACACCTTC
clone_size: once
v_call: TRBV3-1
d_call: .
j_call: TRBJ1-2

cdr3_aa: CASSGAGGQAYLSGNTIYF
cdr3_nt: TGTGCCAGCAGTGGGGCGGGGGGACAGGCTTACCTCTCTGGAAACACCATATATTTT
clone_size: .
v_call: TRBV6-1
d_call: TRBD1
j_call: TRBJ1-3

cdr3_aa: CSARDSTERLLYGYTF
cdr3_nt: TGCAGTGCTAGAGATAGTACGGAAAGGTTACTCTATGGCTACACCTTC
clone_size: .
v_call: TRBV20-1
d_call: .
j_call: TRBJ1-2

cdr3_aa: CSASAGAETKKLFF
cdr3_nt: TGCAGTGCCTCAGCGGGGGCCGAAACGAAAAAACTGTTTTTT
clone_size: few
v_call: TRBV20-1
d_call: .
j_call: TRBJ1-4

cdr3_aa: CSAHNPGGEQYF
cdr3_nt: TGCAGTGCTCACAACCCGGGGGGGGAGCAGTACTTC
clone_size: .
v_call: TRBV20-1
d_call: TRBD2
j_call: TRBJ2-7

cdr3_aa: CASRADRSDEKLFF
cdr3_nt: TGTGCCAGTAGAGCGGACAGGAGTGACGAAAAACTGTTTTTT
clone_size: few
v_call: TRBV19
d_call: TRBD1
j_call: TRBJ1-4

cdr3_aa: CASQIGYYANTGELFF
cdr3_nt: TGTGCCAGCCAAATAGGATATTACGCGAACACCGGGGAGCTGTTTTTT
clone_size: many
v_call: TRBV6-1
d_call: .
j_call: TRBJ2-2

cdr3_aa: CASSIWAGVGVSYEQYF
cdr3_nt: TGTGCCAGCAGCATTTGGGCGGGTGTGGGGGTCTCGTACGAGCAGTACTTC
clone_size: .
v_call: TRBV27
d_call: .
j_call: TRBJ2-7

cdr3_aa: CASSMTGNEQFF
cdr3_nt: TGTGCCAGCAGCATGACAGGCAATGAGCAGTTCTTC
clone_size: .
v_call: TRBV7-2
d_call: .
j_call: TRBJ2-1

cdr3_aa: CATSARGAGAGELFF
cdr3_nt: TGTGCCACCAGTGCGAGGGGAGCGGGGGCCGGGGAGCTGTTTTTT
clone_size: .
v_call: TRBV24-1
d_call: TRBD2
j_call: TRBJ2-2

cdr3_aa: CASSLLREASYEQYF
cdr3_nt: TGTGCCAGCAGTTTATTGCGCGAGGCTTCCTACGAGCAGTACTTC
clone_size: many
v_call: TRBV12-3/TRBV12-4
d_call: .
j_call: TRBJ2-7

cdr3_aa: CASRGTSLSEQYF
cdr3_nt: TGTGCCAGTAGAGGGACTAGTCTCTCCGAGCAGTACTTC
clone_size: .
v_call: TRBV19
d_call: TRBD2
j_call: TRBJ2-7

cdr3_aa: CASSFNRASPLHF
cdr3_nt: TGTGCCAGCAGTTTTAACAGGGCTTCACCCCTCCACTTT
clone_size: few
v_call: TRBV12-3/TRBV12-4
d_call: .
j_call: TRBJ1-6

cdr3_aa: CASSSRQRNEQVF
cdr3_nt: TGTGCCAGCAGCTCTCGACAGCGCAATGAGCAGGTCTTC
clone_size: few
v_call: TRBV13
d_call: .
j_call: TRBJ2-1